This T cell receptor (beta chain) was identified during a study of CD8 T cells in ankylosing spondylitis. TCRdb reanalysed the 5' RACE reads using MiXCR and keeps one entry per CDR3 protein. The sample contains approximately 440,000 distinct CDR3 sequences, 15% to 20% of which appear only once. A few counts support this clonotype. Its specificity is not known. Findings and caveats of the study: Significant enrichment of disease-linked clones was reportedly seen in matched ankylosing spondylitis synovial fluid. As for the disease-linked clones, they showed a CD8+ phenotype and occurred at relatively low frequencies in peripheral blood. Characteristic, it appeared, of ankylosing spondylitis blood was a TCR beta motif of eight or nine highly homologous variants.

This CDR3 contains 15 residues. After removal of 6 bases from V and 3 bases from J, the junction contained 4 bases not matched to a gene. The germline V gene encodes CDR1 MNHNS and CDR2 SASEGT. The sequencing input was blood, either unsorted or a sorted T cell fraction (not recorded which). The rearrangement uses TRBV6-1 and TRBJ2-3; 12 bases fit TRBD2. This clonotype originated in a male donor with ankylosing spondylitis. DNA for the CDR3: TGTGCCAGCAGACGGACTAGCGGGATAACAGATACGCAGTATTTT. Protein product: CASRRTSGITDTQYF.